Listed here are 26 T cell receptor beta chains from one sample, sequenced in a study of T cell responses to AZD1222 COVID-19 vaccine. The method was immunoSEQ multiplex PCR; TCRdb's version includes in-frame clones alone and lacks a portion of them. The sample holds roughly 150,000 clones, more than 75% seen once. The source was peripheral blood, collected 28 days after the second AZD1222 dose. The receptors originated from an adult who received the AZD1222 COVID-19 vaccine.

The V and J genes are TRBV6-2 or TRBV6-3 and TRBJ1-5, with a weak D call TRBD1 (5 bases). Deletions cut 4 bases from V and 8 bases from J, with 15 bases between. Germline loops: CDR1 MNHEY, CDR2 SVGEGT. The CDR3 extends over 14 amino acids. The CDR3 sequence is CASSLGQGVKPQHF. The CDR3 DNA reads TGTGCCAGCAGTTTAGGCCAGGGTGTAAAGCCCCAGCATTTT.

This clone is a singleton in its sample. The CDR3 region has the DNA TGTGCCTGGATAGGGTTCCGTGAAGCTTTCTTT. Its protein is CAWIGFREAFF. The chain links TRBV30 to TRBJ1-1; no reliable D call. Germline CDR1 GTSNPN, CDR2 SVGIG (reference sequence). V dropped 4 bases and J dropped 7 bases, with 10 bases sitting between them. CDR3 length: 11 residues.

V and J are TRBV4-1 and TRBJ2-3; TRBD2 matches at 9 bases. The CDR3 spans 16 residues. The J segment lost 2 bases and the V segment lost 4 bases, leaving 7 bases of the junction unmatched. Germline V lookup: CDR1 MGHRA, CDR2 YSYEKL. As DNA, the CDR3 is TGCGCCAGCAGCCCCCGTAGCGGGGGATACACAGATACGCAGTATTTT. It codes for CASSPRSGGYTDTQYF.

The CDR3 DNA sequence: TGTGCCAGCACCCCAGCCCCAGCCCCCCTAGATACGCAGTATTTT. Amino acid sequence: CASTPAPAPLDTQYF. V usage is TRBV4-2 and J usage is TRBJ2-3; D is ambiguous. V was clipped by 7 bases and J by 5 bases, with 19 bases between them. The CDR3 loop spans 15 amino acids. Germline-derived CDR1 and CDR2 are LGHNA and YNFKEQ.

V gene TRBV3-1 (or the pseudogene TRBV3-2) combines with J gene TRBJ2-2; 9 nucleotides match TRBD1. The CDR3 runs to 15 residues. After removal of 7 bases from V and 0 bases from J, the junction contained 3 bases not matched to a gene. CDR1 and CDR2 from the germline V gene are LGHDT and YNNKEL (reference sequence). Here the CDR3 DNA reads TGTGCCAGCACCGGGACAGGGTCGAACACCGGGGAGCTGTTTTTT. It specifies CASTGTGSNTGELFF.

The chain links TRBV6-2 or TRBV6-3 to TRBJ2-6; no reliable D call. In germline, CDR1 is MNHEY, CDR2 SVGEGT. V was trimmed by 5 bases and J by 0 bases, leaving 5 bases between them. CDR3 length equals 14 residues. This chain's CDR3 is CASSLSSGANVLTF. The CDR3 DNA reads TGTGCCAGCAGTCTATCCTCTGGGGCCAACGTCCTGACTTTC.

J is TRBJ1-6 and V is TRBV27, with D perhaps TRBD1 (5 bases). The germline gives CDR1 MNHEY, CDR2 SMNVEV (reference sequence). Trimming cost V 6 bases and J 7 bases, with 13 bases left between them. This CDR3 contains 14 residues. CDR3: CASRGAGRNSPLHF. CDR3 nucleotides: TGTGCCAGCAGGGGCGCAGGGAGGAATTCACCCCTCCACTTT.

This chain links TRBV24-1 with TRBJ2-3, with D possibly TRBD2 on 6 matching bases. Germline V CDR1 and CDR2: KGHDR, SFDVKD. This CDR3 has 15 residues. Trimming stripped 5 bases from V and 7 bases from J, with 18 bases between. The DNA for the CDR3 is TGTGCCACCAGTGGGGGAGGACCGATAGAGAATACGCAGTATTTT. This translates into CATSGGGPIENTQYF.

This chain connects TRBV29-1 to TRBJ2-7; 7 nucleotides match TRBD2. J was trimmed by 5 bases and V by 6 bases; bases with no gene match: 13. CDR3 length: 14 residues. Germline lookup yields CDR1 SQVTM and CDR2 ANQGSEA. CDR3 protein: CSVQGGGSSDEQYF. The CDR3 DNA is TGCAGCGTGCAGGGTGGCGGGAGTTCGGACGAGCAGTACTTC.

The chain combines TRBV9 with TRBJ2-2; D gene unclear. The germline V and J ends were trimmed by 4 bases and 2 bases, with 3 bases remaining between them. The length of the CDR3 is 12 residues. The germline V gene encodes CDR1 SGDLS and CDR2 YYNGEE. The CDR3 DNA sequence: TGTGCCAGCAGCCTTAACACCGGGGAGCTGTTTTTT. Protein: CASSLNTGELFF.

V and J are TRBV28 and TRBJ1-2; D remains unclear. This CDR3 contains 14 residues. V gave up 3 bases and J gave up 5 bases, with 13 bases separating them. Germline V gene data show CDR1 as MDHEN and CDR2 as SYDVKM. The CDR3 DNA reads TGTGCCAGCAGTTTTCCCGAACCGGGTTATGGCTACACCTTC. It is translated as CASSFPEPGYGYTF.

This clone has more than one count but fewer than ten. V and J are TRBV7-2 and TRBJ2-1, with 14 bases fitting TRBD2. Losses at the gene ends were 5 bases for V and 10 bases for J; bases not matched to a gene: 10. The V gene's germline CDR1 is SGHTA and CDR2 FQGNSA. This CDR3 has 16 residues. In DNA, the CDR3 is TGTGCCAGCAGCCCCCCCGGACTAGCGGGAGGTGGAGAGCAGTTCTTC. This gives the protein CASSPPGLAGGGEQFF.

This chain joins TRBV5-5 and TRBJ2-7; D is uncertain. CDR3 size: 13 residues. V lost 2 bases to trimming and J lost 4 bases, with 10 bases between them. In germline, CDR1 is SGHKS, CDR2 YYEKEE (reference sequence). The CDR3 DNA sequence: TGTGCCAGCAGCTTTCCCGCGATATACGAGCAGTACTTC. As protein: CASSFPAIYEQYF.

The J gene is TRBJ1-2, the V gene TRBV5-1, with a possible D match to TRBD1 (6 bases). CDR3 length equals 12 residues. Trimming shortened V by 4 bases and J by 6 bases, and 10 bases separated the two germline ends. Germline CDR1 reads SGHRS; CDR2 reads YFSETQ. CDR3 region: CASSPGTHGYTF. The DNA of the CDR3 is TGCGCCAGCAGCCCCGGGACACATGGCTACACCTTC.

V usage is TRBV7-2 and J usage is TRBJ2-7; 8 bases are shared with TRBD1. The V gene end was trimmed by 5 bases and the J gene end by 0 bases; junction bases not matched to a gene: 9. From germline, CDR1 is SGHTA and CDR2 FQGNSA. CDR3 length equals 16 residues. In nucleotides, the CDR3 is TGTGCCAGCAGCCCTCTAGGGCAGGGGGCCTCCTACGAGCAGTACTTC. This codes for CASSPLGQGASYEQYF.

The chain joins TRBV29-1 to TRBJ2-1, with TRBD2 matching over 14 bases. The CDR3 length is 14 residues. From germline, CDR1 is SQVTM and CDR2 ANQGSEA. The V gene end was trimmed by 5 bases and the J gene end by 6 bases; junction bases not matched to a gene: 3. DNA of the CDR3: TGCAGCGTTCCGACTAGCGGGAGGGCCAATGAGCAGTTCTTC. Translation gives CSVPTSGRANEQFF.

This clone was seen more than once but under ten times. The rearrangement links TRBV12-5 to TRBJ2-6; unclear D gene. CDR3 length equals 13 residues. The germline V and J ends were trimmed by 5 bases and 1 base, with 3 bases remaining between them. The V gene's germline CDR1 is LGHNT and CDR2 FRNRAP. For the CDR3, the DNA is TGTGCTAGTGGTGCGTCTGGGGCCAACGTCCTGACTTTC. Translation gives CASGASGANVLTF.

This chain connects TRBV30 to TRBJ1-6, with D unclear. Germline V gene data show CDR1 as GTSNPN and CDR2 as SVGIG (reference sequence). The CDR3 has 12 residues. The CDR3 is CGTRISNSPLHF. CDR3 sequence (DNA): TGTGGCACCCGAATATCAAATTCACCCCTCCACTTT.

DNA for the CDR3: TGTGCCAGCAGCTTCAACAGTGACAGTAACGAGCAGTACTTC. Translating gives CASSFNSDSNEQYF. J is TRBJ2-7 and V is TRBV11-2; weak D call: TRBD1 (5 bases). Per the germline V gene, CDR1 is SGHAT and CDR2 is FQNNGV. The V and J ends lost 3 bases and 5 bases respectively, with 14 bases between them. The CDR3 runs to 14 residues. The variable domain in full, with the rest retrieved from reference TRBV11-2 and TRBJ2-7, is EAGVAQSPRYKIIEKRQSVAFWCNPISGHATLYWYQQILGQGPKLLIQFQNNGVVDDSQLPKDRFSAERLKGVDSTLKIQPAKLEDSAVYLCASSFNSDSNEQYFGPGTRLTVT.

The chain employs TRBV28 and TRBJ2-3; 7 bases map to TRBD2. Germline CDR1 MDHEN, CDR2 SYDVKM. The CDR3 has 16 amino acids. V was clipped by 4 bases and J by 2 bases; unmatched bases: 9. The CDR3 nucleotides read TGTGCCAGCAGTTCAGCTAAGCGGGGAAACACAGATACGCAGTATTTT. Translation gives CASSSAKRGNTDTQYF.

The chain carries TRBV12-5 and TRBJ2-1, with 8 bases aligning to TRBD2. J gave up 11 bases and V 5 bases, and 8 bases lay outside the gene matches. The CDR3 runs 13 residues. Germline CDR1 is LGHNT and CDR2 is FRNRAP. The CDR3 is CASGQGSGTQQFF. The CDR3 nucleotides read TGTGCTAGTGGTCAGGGTAGCGGGACTCAGCAGTTCTTC.

The chain couples TRBV28 to TRBJ2-7; 12 nucleotides align to TRBD2. Germline V gives CDR1 MDHEN, CDR2 SYDVKM. The J segment lost 2 bases and the V segment lost 2 bases, leaving 7 bases of the junction unmatched. The CDR3 is 17 amino acids. The CDR3, as DNA: TGTGCCAGCAGTTTACCCCCCCCTAGCGGGAGGGCCTACGAGCAGTACTTC. Translation gives CASSLPPPSGRAYEQYF.

The chain carries TRBV5-4 and TRBJ2-7; TRBD1 agrees at 8 bases. The germline gives CDR1 SGHNT, CDR2 YYREEE (reference sequence). With 4 bases clipped from V and 5 bases from J, the junction kept 8 bases outside the gene matches. The CDR3 is 14 residues long. CDR3 nucleotide sequence: TGTGCCAGCAGCCCCGGACAGGGCAGGGACGAGCAGTACTTC. Encoded protein: CASSPGQGRDEQYF.

The J gene is TRBJ2-7, the V gene TRBV6-1; D gene ambiguous. This CDR3 is built from 14 residues. V lost 3 bases and J lost 3, with 12 bases in between. Germline V gives CDR1 MNHNS, CDR2 SASEGT. CDR3 sequence reads: CASSEGNSYYEQYF. In nucleotides, the CDR3 is TGTGCCAGCAGTGAGGGGAACAGTTACTACGAGCAGTACTTC.

J is TRBJ2-7 and V is TRBV10-3, with 7 positions matching TRBD1. Germline V CDR1 and CDR2: ENHRY, SYGVKD. The length of the CDR3 is 16 residues. V was pared by 2 bases and J by 2 bases, with 9 bases of the junction left unmatched. CDR3 residues: CAISEPNRGPPYEQYF. The CDR3 nucleotides are TGTGCCATCAGTGAGCCAAACAGGGGCCCTCCCTACGAGCAGTACTTC.

The chain links TRBV9 to TRBJ1-4; TRBD1 is a possible D gene (6 bases). The CDR3 loop spans 14 amino acids. Germline V gene sequence: CDR1 SGDLS, CDR2 YYNGEE. V shed 3 bases and J shed 6 bases, with 12 bases lying between them. In nucleotides, the CDR3 is TGTGCCAGCAGCGCGGACAGATTCTATGAAAAACTGTTTTTT. Its translation: CASSADRFYEKLFF.